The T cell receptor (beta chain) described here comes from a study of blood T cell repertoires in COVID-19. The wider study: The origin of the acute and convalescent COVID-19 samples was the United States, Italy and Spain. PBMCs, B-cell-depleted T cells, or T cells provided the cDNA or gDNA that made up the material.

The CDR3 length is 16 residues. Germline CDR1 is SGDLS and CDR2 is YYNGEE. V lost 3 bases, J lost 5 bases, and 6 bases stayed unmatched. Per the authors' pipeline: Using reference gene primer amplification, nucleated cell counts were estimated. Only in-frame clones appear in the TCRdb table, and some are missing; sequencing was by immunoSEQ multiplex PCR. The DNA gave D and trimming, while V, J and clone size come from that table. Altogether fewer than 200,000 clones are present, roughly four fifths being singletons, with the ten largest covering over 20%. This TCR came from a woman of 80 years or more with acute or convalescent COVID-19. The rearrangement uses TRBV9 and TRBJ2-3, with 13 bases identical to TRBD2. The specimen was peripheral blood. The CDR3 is CASSGGTSGILDTQYF. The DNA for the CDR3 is TGTGCCAGCAGCGGTGGGACTAGCGGGATTTTAGATACGCAGTATTTT. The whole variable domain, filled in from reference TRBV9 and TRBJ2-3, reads DSGVTQTPKHLITATGQRVTLRCSPRSGDLSVYWYQQSLDQGLQFLIQYYNGEERAKGNILERFSAQQFPDLHSELNLSSLELGDSALYFCASSGGTSGILDTQYFGPGTRLTVL.